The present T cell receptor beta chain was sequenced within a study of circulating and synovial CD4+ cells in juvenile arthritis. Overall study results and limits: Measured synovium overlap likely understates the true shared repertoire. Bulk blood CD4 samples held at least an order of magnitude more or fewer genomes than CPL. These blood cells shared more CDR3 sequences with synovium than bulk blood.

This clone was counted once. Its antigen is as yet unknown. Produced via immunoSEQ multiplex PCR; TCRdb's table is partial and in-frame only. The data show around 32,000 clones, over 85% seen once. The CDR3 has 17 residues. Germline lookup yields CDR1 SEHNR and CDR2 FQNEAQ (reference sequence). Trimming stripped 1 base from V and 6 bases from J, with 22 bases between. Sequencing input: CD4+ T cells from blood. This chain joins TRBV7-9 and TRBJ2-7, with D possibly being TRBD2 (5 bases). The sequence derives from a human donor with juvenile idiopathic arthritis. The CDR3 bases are TGTGCCAGCAGCTTAGAGCCTAGCCACCTAAGCCCTCGCGAGCAGTACTTC. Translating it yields CASSLEPSHLSPREQYF.